This T cell receptor (beta chain) was sequenced for a study of blood T cell repertoires in COVID-19. At the level of the study: Samples representing acute and convalescent COVID-19 were sourced from the United States, Italy and Spain. The analysed material was cDNA or gDNA that came from T cells, B-cell-depleted T cells, or PBMCs.

Among Cohort 3 donors, those recovered had two negative PCRs, clearance, or symptom resolution. The CDR3 contains 15 residues. The V gene's germline CDR1 is SNHLY and CDR2 FYNNEI. Trimming pared 8 bases from V and 0 bases from J, leaving 16 bases between. The method was immunoSEQ multiplex PCR; TCRdb's version includes in-frame clones alone and lacks a portion of them. Of around 180,000 clones detected, less than 85% appear once; the ten largest clones hold roughly 12%. Source material: PBMCs or T cells enriched from blood (not recorded which). The sequence came from a man in his fifties who had recovered from COVID-19. V usage is TRBV2 and J usage is TRBJ1-2; no reliable D call. The chain's CDR3 is CASVGEGSSNYGYTF. CDR3 sequence (DNA): TGTGCCAGCGTAGGAGAGGGATCGTCTAACTATGGCTACACCTTC.